This T cell receptor beta chain was captured by sequencing in a study of immune heterogeneity within non-small cell lung tumors. V was trimmed by 1 base and J by 0 bases, leaving 5 bases between them. Germline CDR1 is SGHRS and CDR2 is YFSETQ. The CDR3 length is 13 residues. The sample holds a few counts of this clonotype. It was a multiplex PCR that amplified TCR beta CDR3, with 32 V and 13 J primers. TCRdb itself ran the multiplex PCR reads through MiXCR, one entry per CDR3 protein. The sample comprises about 1,800 distinct CDR3 sequences, approximately 48% of which are singletons, and approximately 15% rests with the top ten. Per sample, approximately 570 ng of bulk tumor genomic DNA was the template used. During surgery, each primary tumor gave multiple biopsies spaced as far apart as possible. Their non-small cell lung cancer was newly diagnosed and untreated, and the patients underwent curative surgery. Donor patients had newly diagnosed non-small cell lung cancer and were having surgery with curative intent.

The rearrangement joins TRBV5-1 to TRBJ2-7; no definite D call. The clonotype comes from a man aged 55 to 69 with non-small cell lung cancer. The sample consisted of lung tumor tissue. CDR3 sequence (DNA): TGCGCCAGCAGCTTGACACTCTCCTACGAGCAGTACTTC. As protein: CASSLTLSYEQYF.